The entry below gives a single T cell receptor (beta chain) sequence along with its context. Positively selected for CCR7, the CD45RO-negative cells used as naive CD8 cells excluded terminally differentiated effector memory CD45RA+ cells. These data come from a study of shared clonotypes between healthy human individuals. Assay: immunoSEQ multiplex PCR; the TCRdb copy retains only in-frame clones and omits some. The table includes millions of clones, 90% to 95% detected once. This TCR was sampled from a man in his late teens or twenties in good health. Some clones in this sample may be carry-over from other donors' samples. Source material: naive CD8+ T cells from PBMCs.

The CDR3 spells CASRIQDKHYNEQFF. The CDR3 coding sequence is TGTGCCAGCAGGATCCAAGACAAGCACTACAATGAGCAGTTCTTC. The chain uses TRBV28 and TRBJ2-1; D gene uncertain. Germline values: CDR1 MDHEN, CDR2 SYDVKM. Between the trimmed V and J ends, which lost 6 bases and 3 bases, there was a span of 15 bases. The CDR3 sequence is 15 residues long.